A single sample is the source of the 8 T cell receptor beta chains below, sequenced in a study of T-cell memory formation after mild COVID-19. A single record per CDR3 protein comes from TCRdb applying MiXCR to the 5' RACE reads. This table has 200,000 to 250,000 distinct CDR3 sequences, over 9.5% appearing once. Sequencing used PBMCs or a T cell subset sorted from them (not recorded which). The receptors originated from a man younger than 30 who had mild COVID-19 (a few samples of this study predate the infection). Cell type and time point are not known.

This clonotype has ten or more counts. The J gene is TRBJ1-5, the V gene TRBV12-3 or TRBV12-4; TRBD1 agrees at 11 bases. V lost 7 bases, J lost 7 bases, and 6 bases stayed unmatched. The CDR3 is 14 amino acids. This chain's CDR3 is CASTGQGVEQPQHF. The CDR3 DNA reads TGTGCCAGCACGGGACAGGGGGTGGAACAGCCCCAGCATTTT.

V and J are TRBV12-3 or TRBV12-4 and TRBJ1-4, with 9 nucleotides matching TRBD1. Trimming cost V 11 bases and J 5 bases; bases outside gene matches: 3. This CDR3 comprises 12 residues. CDR3: CASGQGNEKLFF. CDR3 DNA: TGTGCCTCGGGACAGGGAAATGAAAAACTGTTTTTT.

The rearrangement joins TRBV5-1 to TRBJ2-7; 8 nucleotides line up with TRBD2. CDR3 size: 16 residues. J was trimmed by 2 bases and V by 0 bases; bases with no gene match: 7. Per the germline V gene, CDR1 is SGHRS and CDR2 is YFSETQ. The CDR3 here is CASSLALAGQTYEQYF. The DNA for the CDR3 is TGCGCCAGCAGCTTGGCTCTAGCGGGCCAAACCTACGAGCAGTACTTC.

This clonotype was seen at least ten times. The rearrangement uses TRBV7-2 and TRBJ2-3; no clear D gene. V was clipped by 4 bases and J by 2 bases, with 7 bases between them. This CDR3 has 13 amino acids. CDR1 is SGHTA, CDR2 FQGNSA, per germline. The CDR3 DNA follows: TGTGCCAGCAGCTCCCTTCACACAGATACGCAGTATTTT. Its translation is CASSSLHTDTQYF.

The J gene is TRBJ2-1, the V gene TRBV4-2, with 12 positions matching TRBD2. Trimming took 1 base from V and 9 from J; bases not matched to a gene: 13. The CDR3 loop spans 18 amino acids. In germline, CDR1 is LGHNA, CDR2 YNFKEQ. The CDR3 region has the DNA TGTGCCAGCAGCCAAGGTTCTAGCGGGGGGGCGGTACGTGGTGAGCAGTTCTTC. The encoded protein is CASSQGSSGGAVRGEQFF.

The chain employs TRBV20-1 and TRBJ2-1; 9 positions agree with TRBD2. The CDR3 contains 17 residues. Germline CDR1 and CDR2: DFQATT and SNEGSKA (reference sequence). V trimming: 0 bases; J trimming: 4 bases; junction bases outside the gene matches: 10. In nucleotides, the CDR3 is TGCAGTGCTAGAGATTGGAGCGGGGGGACACAATACAATGAGCAGTTCTTC. Its protein product is CSARDWSGGTQYNEQFF.

This clonotype has just a few counts. The chain has TRBV5-1 and TRBJ2-2; TRBD2 agrees at 8 bases. Germline loops: CDR1 SGHRS, CDR2 YFSETQ. Losses at the gene ends were 3 bases for V and 4 bases for J; bases not matched to a gene: 11. The CDR3 is 17 residues long. This CDR3 is CASSSPSGGGATGELFF. The CDR3 nucleotides are TGCGCCAGCAGCTCCCCCTCGGGGGGGGGGGCCACCGGGGAGCTGTTTTTT. Complete variable domain (other parts from reference TRBV5-1 and TRBJ2-2): KAGVTQTPRYLIKTRGQQVTLSCSPISGHRSVSWYQQTPGQGLQFLFEYFSETQRNKGNFPGRFSGRQFSNSRSEMNVSTLELGDSALYLCASSSPSGGGATGELFFGEGSRLTVL.

The sample holds a few counts of this clonotype. The chain has TRBV3-1 and TRBJ2-4, with D possibly being TRBD2 (5 bases). The germline V gene has CDR1 LGHDT and CDR2 YNNKEL (reference sequence). This CDR3 contains 13 residues. Trimming cost V 4 bases and J 5 bases, with 9 bases left between them. The CDR3 coding sequence is TGTGCCAGCAGCCGAAAGGGAGAAAACATTCAGTACTTC. Amino acids: CASSRKGENIQYF.